The TCR beta chain described here comes from a study of control samples from healthy donors and cancer patients. The CDR3 contains 15 residues. From germline, CDR1 is MNHEY and CDR2 SVGAGI. The junction had 6 bases not matched to a gene; V was cut back by 2 bases and J by 3 bases. Generated by immunoSEQ multiplex PCR, the TCRdb table keeps only in-frame clones and is missing some. This table holds under 200,000 clones, roughly 91% found once. Sequencing input: blood. The rearrangement joins TRBV6-5 to TRBJ1-2, with 7 bases aligning to TRBD1. This TCR was sampled from a woman under 40 in good health. The CDR3 region has the DNA TGTGCCAGCAGTTACCCCTCCGGGACAGACTATGGCTACACCTTC. This codes for CASSYPSGTDYGYTF.